The 17 T cell receptor beta chains presented below share a single source sample, sequenced in a study of blood T cells in healthy people across ages. Primers used in a second PCR of about 7 to 12 cycles were a sample-barcoded 5' primer and a J-beta primer mix. One entry per CDR3 protein results from TCRdb running MiXCR on the 5' RACE reads. Of around 1,600,000 distinct CDR3 sequences listed, roughly 43% are singletons. Sequencing was performed on blood. These TCRs come from a woman between 18 and 30 years old in good health.

This clonotype has ten or more counts. The V gene is TRBV4-2, the J gene TRBJ2-3; 7 bases align to TRBD2. The CDR3 runs 16 residues. Germline CDR1 is LGHNA and CDR2 is YNFKEQ. V was clipped by 2 bases and J by 4 bases; unmatched bases: 9. The CDR3 nucleotides are TGTGCCAGCAGCCAAAACGGCGGGAGCCCCCCAGATACGCAGTATTTT. Translation gives CASSQNGGSPPDTQYF.

This clonotype was seen more than once but under ten times. The chain uses TRBV7-2 and TRBJ2-3; D gene uncertain. Germline V gives CDR1 SGHTA, CDR2 FQGNSA. The V and J ends lost 1 base and 5 bases respectively, with 10 bases between them. The CDR3 consists of 14 residues. As DNA, the CDR3 is TGTGCCAGCAGCTTAGGCAGGACGGTAGATACGCAGTATTTT. This gives the protein CASSLGRTVDTQYF. Full variable domain (rest looked up from reference TRBV7-2 and TRBJ2-3): GAGVSQSPSNKVTEKGKDVELRCDPISGHTALYWYRQSLGQGLEFLIYFQGNSAPDKSGLPSDRFSAERTGGSVSTLTIQRTQQEDSAVYLCASSLGRTVDTQYFGPGTRLTVL.

CDR3 sequence (DNA): TGCAGTGCTAGAGATCTGTTCGGGGCGTATGGTTTCACTGAAGCTTTCTTT. Its translation is CSARDLFGAYGFTEAFF. V is TRBV20-1 and J is TRBJ1-1; D possibly corresponds to TRBD1 (5 bases). In germline, CDR1 is DFQATT, CDR2 SNEGSKA (reference sequence). The CDR3 has 17 residues. Trimming pared 0 bases from V and 4 bases from J, leaving 21 bases between.

The rearrangement joins TRBV7-3 to TRBJ1-2, with D maybe TRBD1 (5 bases). Trimming left V 0 bases short and J 5 bases short, with 7 bases between. CDR3 size: 13 residues. CDR1 and CDR2 (germline): SGHTA, FQGTGA. The DNA of the CDR3 is TGTGCCAGCAGCTTAACAAGGGGTTATGGCTACACCTTC. Residues: CASSLTRGYGYTF.

The chain recombines TRBV12-3 or TRBV12-4 with TRBJ1-4, with TRBD1 as a possible D gene (6 bases). This CDR3 comprises 15 residues. The V end lost 1 base, the J end lost 4 bases, and 10 bases lay between the germline ends. The CDR3 DNA reads TGTGCCAGCAGTTTAGGGGGGCATGATAATGAAAAACTGTTTTTT. Translated: CASSLGGHDNEKLFF.

DNA for the CDR3: TGCAGTGCTGAACTAGCGGGGGGAGAAGAGCAGTTCTTC. The encoded protein is CSAELAGGEEQFF. The chain joins TRBV20-1 to TRBJ2-1; the match to TRBD2 covers 12 bases. Germline V CDR1 and CDR2: DFQATT, SNEGSKA (reference sequence). V dropped 5 bases and J dropped 10; count of bases not matched to a gene: 6. This CDR3 is 13 amino acids long.

The V gene is TRBV7-9, the J gene TRBJ2-4, with D perhaps TRBD1 (6 bases). The DNA matches TRBJ2-5 better at its end, which makes the J call doubtful. Germline V gene data show CDR1 as SEHNR and CDR2 as FQNEAQ (reference sequence). This CDR3 region has 18 residues. The chain's CDR3 is CASSLLQGSLNQEETQYF. CDR3 bases: TGTGCCAGCAGCTTATTACAGGGTTCGCTGAATCAAGAAGAGACCCAGTACTTC.

Only a few counts were recorded for this clonotype. The V gene is TRBV20-1, the J gene TRBJ2-3, with D possibly TRBD1 on 6 matching bases. Trimming removed 6 bases from V and 0 bases from J, with 13 bases in between. The CDR3 is 14 amino acids. Germline V gene lookup returns CDR1 DFQATT and CDR2 SNEGSKA (reference sequence). The CDR3 nucleotides read TGCAGTGCCAACCGGGACATGAGCACAGATACGCAGTATTTT. Translating it yields CSANRDMSTDTQYF.

The rearrangement joins TRBV12-3 or TRBV12-4 to TRBJ1-1; D gene ambiguous. V was shortened by 7 bases and J by 3 bases, with 15 bases between the two germline ends. This CDR3 contains 14 residues. CDR3 residues: CASIPGPSYTEAFF. The CDR3 DNA is TGTGCCAGCATCCCGGGTCCCAGTTACACTGAAGCTTTCTTT.

A few counts support this clonotype. This rearrangement joins TRBV6-5 to TRBJ2-1; D might be TRBD1 (6 bases). TRBJ2-7 explains the end of the DNA better; the J call may be wrong. CDR1 and CDR2 (germline): MNHEY, SVGAGI. This CDR3 has 16 amino acids. The CDR3 sequence is CASSYAGAGSYNEQYF. DNA for the CDR3: TGTGCCAGCAGTTACGCAGGGGCAGGCTCCTACAATGAGCAGTACTTC.

The gene calls are TRBV2 and TRBJ2-2, with TRBD2 matching over 8 bases. CDR1 is SNHLY, CDR2 FYNNEI, per germline. Trimming removed 8 bases from V and 5 bases from J; junction bases left unmatched: 10. The CDR3 totals 15 residues. CDR3 sequence (DNA): TGTGCCAGCGACCTGGCGGCGGGAGGTACCGGGGAGCTGTTTTTT. Protein product: CASDLAAGGTGELFF.

The rearrangement joins TRBV9 to TRBJ2-5, with D possibly being TRBD1 or TRBD2 (5 bases each). Germline V lookup: CDR1 SGDLS, CDR2 YYNGEE. The CDR3 spans 15 residues. V lost 1 base and J lost 11, with 21 bases in between. The CDR3 DNA is TGTGCCAGCAGCGTAAGTGGGACCCCGGTGGATGAGCAGTACTTC. It is translated as CASSVSGTPVDEQYF.

This rearrangement joins TRBV6-5 to TRBJ1-2; no clear D gene. V gave up 0 bases and J gave up 0 bases, with 11 bases separating them. Germline V gene data show CDR1 as MNHEY and CDR2 as SVGAGI. CDR3 size: 16 residues. CDR3 sequence reads: CASSYSRWQSNYGYTF. In DNA form, the CDR3 reads TGTGCCAGCAGTTACTCGAGGTGGCAGTCTAACTATGGCTACACCTTC.

This clonotype has just one count. This chain connects TRBV7-9 to TRBJ2-5; D uncertain. The CDR3 totals 14 residues. V dropped 3 bases and J dropped 1 base, with 9 bases sitting between them. CDR1 is SEHNR and CDR2 is FQNEAQ in the germline V gene (reference sequence). The CDR3 sequence is CASSFAASQETQYF. The CDR3 region has the DNA TGTGCCAGCAGCTTTGCGGCTAGCCAAGAGACCCAGTACTTC.

The CDR3: CSARVMDNEQYF. For the CDR3, the DNA is TGCAGTGCTAGAGTGATGGACAATGAGCAGTACTTC. The V call is TRBV20-1, the J call TRBJ2-7; the D gene is possibly TRBD1 (5 bases). CDR1 is DFQATT, CDR2 SNEGSKA, per germline (reference sequence). V was pared by 1 base and J by 7 bases, with 11 bases between. The CDR3 consists of 12 residues.

This clonotype was recorded a few times. V and J are TRBV15 and TRBJ2-3, with D tentatively TRBD2 (6 bases). Trimming took off 3 bases at V and 4 bases at J, with 14 bases between the two ends. The CDR3 runs to 15 residues. The germline CDR1 and CDR2 sequences are LNHNV and YYDKDF (reference sequence). CDR3 DNA: TGTGCCACCAGCAGTGGAGGGGCAGTACCAGATACGCAGTATTTT. It is translated as CATSSGGAVPDTQYF.

This clonotype was picked up a small number of times. This chain links TRBV2 with TRBJ2-1; D uncertain. The length of the CDR3 is 15 residues. V was pared by 5 bases and J by 4 bases, with 15 bases between. Germline V gene sequence: CDR1 SNHLY, CDR2 FYNNEI. The CDR3 loop reads CASSFTRIRYNEQFF. The CDR3 DNA reads as TGTGCCAGCAGTTTCACACGTATTCGTTACAATGAGCAGTTCTTC.